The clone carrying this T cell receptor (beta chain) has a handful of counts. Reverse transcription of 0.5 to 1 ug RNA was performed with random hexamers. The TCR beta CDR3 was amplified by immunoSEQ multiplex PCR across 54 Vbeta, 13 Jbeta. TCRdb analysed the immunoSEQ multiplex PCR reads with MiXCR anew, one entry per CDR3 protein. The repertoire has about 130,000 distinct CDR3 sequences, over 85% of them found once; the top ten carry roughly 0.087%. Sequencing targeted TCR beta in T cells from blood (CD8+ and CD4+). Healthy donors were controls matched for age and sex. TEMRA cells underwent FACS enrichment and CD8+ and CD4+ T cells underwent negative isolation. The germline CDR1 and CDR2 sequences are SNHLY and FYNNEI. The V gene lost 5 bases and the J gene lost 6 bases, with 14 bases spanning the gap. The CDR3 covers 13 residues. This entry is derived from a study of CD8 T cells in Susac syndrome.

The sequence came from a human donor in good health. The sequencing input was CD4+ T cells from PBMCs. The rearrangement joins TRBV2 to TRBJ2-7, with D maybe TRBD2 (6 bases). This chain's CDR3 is CASSPRGAGEQYF. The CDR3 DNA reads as TGTGCCAGCAGTCCTCGGGGAGCGGGCGAGCAGTACTTC.